Below are 21 T cell receptor beta chains sequenced from a single sample in a study of CD8+ T cells in alopecia areata. Extracted RNA was reverse transcribed, and the resulting cDNA served as sequencing template. Assay: immunoSEQ multiplex PCR; the TCRdb copy retains only in-frame clones and omits some. The table shows 170,000 or so clones, with approximately 56% occurring only once. The sequenced sample was CD4+ T cells sorted from blood, obtained at week 0. Receptor source: a human donor with alopecia areata.

Points on this clone: The same CDR3 can be traced to other DNA sequences in this sample. The gene calls are TRBV29-1 and TRBJ2-5; D gene ambiguous. V was shortened by 4 bases and J by 0 bases, with 6 bases between the two germline ends. The CDR3 covers 12 residues. CDR1 and CDR2 from the germline V gene are SQVTM and ANQGSEA. CDR3 in amino acids: CSVGTNQETQYF. The CDR3 coding sequence is TGCAGCGTTGGTACTAACCAAGAGACCCAGTACTTC.

This clone was seen repeatedly, ten times or more. CDR3 sequence: CASSQEGSGAGANVLTF. The CDR3 nucleotides are TGCGCCAGCAGCCAAGAAGGCAGCGGGGCTGGGGCCAACGTCCTGACTTTC. The chain joins TRBV4-1 to TRBJ2-6; 7 nucleotides agree with TRBD2. Looked up from germline, CDR1 is MGHRA and CDR2 is YSYEKL. Trimming at V came to 0 bases and at J to 2 bases, leaving 4 bases not matched to a gene. This CDR3 contains 17 residues.

The chain uses TRBV9 and TRBJ2-5; no firm D call. The CDR3 extends over 15 amino acids. Trimming shortened V by 0 bases and J by 8 bases, and 17 bases separated the two germline ends. The germline V gene has CDR1 SGDLS and CDR2 YYNGEE. This CDR3 reads CASSVGFARKDTQYF. Written as DNA, the CDR3 is TGTGCCAGCAGCGTAGGCTTCGCCCGGAAGGATACCCAGTACTTC.

Only a few counts were recorded for this clone. This chain connects TRBV28 to TRBJ1-1; no definite D call. The CDR3 covers 14 residues. Trimming took off 7 bases at V and 4 bases at J, with 16 bases between the two ends. CDR1 and CDR2 from the germline V gene are MDHEN and SYDVKM. The DNA of the CDR3 is TGTGCCAGCAACCCTGCCAGTCCGTCCACTGAAGCTTTCTTT. It encodes CASNPASPSTEAFF.

The chain uses TRBV18 and TRBJ1-2; TRBD1 agrees at 8 bases. J was trimmed by 8 bases and V by 5 bases; bases with no gene match: 13. This CDR3 comprises 15 residues. In germline, CDR1 is KGHSH, CDR2 LQKENI. The CDR3, as DNA: TGTGCCAGCTCAGAGCTTAAGGGACAGGAAGGCGGCTACACCTTC. This codes for CASSELKGQEGGYTF.

This sequence joins TRBV2 and TRBJ1-1, with 9 bases lining up with TRBD1. CDR3 length equals 15 residues. Losses at the gene ends were 4 bases for V and 4 bases for J; bases not matched to a gene: 7. CDR1 is SNHLY and CDR2 is FYNNEI in the germline V gene. The CDR3 nucleotides read TGTGCCAGCAGTGCGGGACAGGGACGACGCACTGAAGCTTTCTTT. Residues: CASSAGQGRRTEAFF.

The sample holds a few counts of this clone. The V gene is TRBV5-1, the J gene TRBJ2-3, with 8 positions matching TRBD2. In germline, CDR1 is SGHRS, CDR2 YFSETQ. The CDR3 covers 16 residues. Trimming at V came to 0 bases and at J to 2 bases, leaving 5 bases not matched to a gene. Here the CDR3 DNA reads TGCGCCAGCAGCTTGGTTAGCGGGGCAGACACAGATACGCAGTATTTT. This encodes CASSLVSGADTDTQYF.

The V gene is TRBV7-2, the J gene TRBJ1-5; D not certain. V lost 0 bases, J lost 4 bases, and 4 bases lay in between. Germline V gene sequence: CDR1 SGHTA, CDR2 FQGNSA. The CDR3 loop spans 13 amino acids. The CDR3 here is CASSLARNQPQHF. The CDR3 DNA reads TGTGCCAGCAGCTTAGCCCGGAATCAGCCCCAGCATTTT. Full variable domain (missing parts from reference TRBV7-2 and TRBJ1-5): GAGVSQSPSNKVTEKGKDVELRCDPISGHTALYWYRQSLGQGLEFLIYFQGNSAPDKSGLPSDRFSAERTGGSVSTLTIQRTQQEDSAVYLCASSLARNQPQHFGDGTRLSIL.

The genes are TRBV30 and TRBJ2-4, with TRBD1 matching 8 bases. CDR1 is GTSNPN, CDR2 SVGIG, per germline (reference sequence). V shed 5 bases, J shed 8 bases, and the junction held 2 bases outside the gene matches. The CDR3 consists of 11 residues. The CDR3 loop is CAWGQGYIQYF. The CDR3 DNA reads TGTGCCTGGGGACAGGGATACATTCAGTACTTC. The entire variable domain, with the rest obtained from reference TRBV30 and TRBJ2-4, is as follows: SQTIHQWPATLVQPVGSPLSLECTVEGTSNPNLYWYRQAAGRGLQLLFYSVGIGQISSEVPQNLSASRPQDRQFILSSKKLLLSDSGFYLCAWGQGYIQYFGAGTRLSVL.

This rearrangement joins TRBV6-5 to TRBJ2-3, with D possibly called TRBD1 or TRBD2 (7 bases each). Germline-derived CDR1 and CDR2 are MNHEY and SVGAGI. V lost 0 bases and J 3 bases, leaving 13 bases between the germline ends. The CDR3 sequence is 16 residues long. The CDR3 region is CASSYSSRGGTDTQYF. The CDR3 region has the DNA TGTGCCAGCAGTTACTCCAGCAGGGGGGGGACAGATACGCAGTATTTT.

This chain connects TRBV29-1 to TRBJ2-3, with no clear D. Trimming took off 4 bases at V and 1 base at J, with 15 bases between the two ends. This CDR3 contains 15 residues. Germline V lookup: CDR1 SQVTM, CDR2 ANQGSEA. CDR3 loop: CSVGRALKRTDTQYF. The DNA for the CDR3 is TGCAGCGTTGGGAGAGCCCTCAAACGCACAGATACGCAGTATTTT.

The genes are TRBV7-8 and TRBJ2-7; D tentatively reads TRBD1 or TRBD2 (5 bases each). V dropped 5 bases and J dropped 0 bases, with 11 bases sitting between them. CDR3 length: 14 amino acids. CDR1 is SGHVS, CDR2 FQNEAQ, per germline. The CDR3 here is CASSVRDGSYEQYF. The CDR3 DNA follows: TGTGCCAGCAGCGTCCGGGACGGCTCCTACGAGCAGTACTTC.

CDR3 protein: CAINSRGVSSGANVLTF. In DNA, the CDR3 is TGTGCCATCAATTCGAGGGGCGTCAGCTCTGGGGCCAACGTCCTGACTTTC. The gene calls are TRBV10-3 and TRBJ2-6; either TRBD1 or TRBD2 may fit D (5 bases each). Trimming removed 7 bases at V and 0 bases at J, with 16 bases between. From germline, CDR1 is ENHRY and CDR2 SYGVKD. This CDR3 contains 17 residues.

The V gene is TRBV7-6, the J gene TRBJ2-5, with D unresolved. Germline CDR1 reads SGHVS; CDR2 reads FNYEAQ. Trimming stripped 3 bases from V and 3 bases from J, with 14 bases between. This CDR3 is built from 15 residues. CDR3 nucleotide sequence: TGTGCCAGCAGCTTGGGTGGACCGTTCAAAGAGACCCAGTACTTC. Its translation is CASSLGGPFKETQYF.

This clone was counted only a few times. This chain connects TRBV30 to TRBJ2-1, with 9 bases aligning to TRBD2. J was trimmed by 6 bases and V by 0 bases; bases with no gene match: 6. Germline-derived CDR1 and CDR2 are GTSNPN and SVGIG (reference sequence). There are 15 residues in the CDR3. CDR3 in amino acids: CAWSVRAGGINEQFF. CDR3 DNA: TGTGCCTGGAGTGTACGAGCGGGAGGCATCAATGAGCAGTTCTTC. Together with reference TRBV30 and TRBJ2-1, the CDR3 gives the full variable domain: SQTIHQWPATLVQPVGSPLSLECTVEGTSNPNLYWYRQAAGRGLQLLFYSVGIGQISSEVPQNLSASRPQDRQFILSSKKLLLSDSGFYLCAWSVRAGGINEQFFGPGTRLTVL.

The chain is built from TRBV15 and TRBJ2-3, with D possibly called TRBD1 or TRBD2 (6 bases each). CDR1 is LNHNV, CDR2 YYDKDF, per germline (reference sequence). The CDR3 is 12 residues long. Trimming shortened V by 7 bases and J by 6 bases, and 11 bases separated the two germline ends. CDR3 sequence (DNA): TGTGCCACCAAAGGGGGGAGCGATACGCAGTATTTT. It encodes CATKGGSDTQYF.

The V and J genes are TRBV7-2 and TRBJ2-5, with 9 bases aligning to TRBD1. Per germline, CDR1 SGHTA and CDR2 FQGNSA. V gave up 8 bases and J gave up 1 base; unmatched junction bases: 8. CDR3 length equals 15 residues. The CDR3 spells CASLSGQGSQETQYF. The DNA of the CDR3 is TGTGCCAGCCTGTCGGGACAGGGCAGCCAAGAGACCCAGTACTTC.

This chain links TRBV4-2 with TRBJ1-2; 7 nucleotides align to TRBD1. Germline V lookup: CDR1 LGHNA, CDR2 YNFKEQ. This CDR3 has 14 residues. The junction had 5 bases not matched to a gene; V was cut back by 1 base and J by 6 bases. CDR3 DNA sequence: TGTGCCAGCAGCCAAGCACGAGGGGGCCATGGCTACACCTTC. It yields the protein CASSQARGGHGYTF.

The rearrangement joins TRBV7-2 to TRBJ2-7; D unresolved. V lost 5 bases to trimming and J lost 1 base, with 12 bases between them. There are 14 residues in the CDR3. CDR1 is SGHTA and CDR2 is FQGNSA in the germline V gene. The CDR3 DNA is TGTGCCAGCAGCCCCCCCGCCCAATCCTACGAGCAGTACTTC. It specifies CASSPPAQSYEQYF. The full variable domain, rest sourced from reference TRBV7-2 and TRBJ2-7, is GAGVSQSPSNKVTEKGKDVELRCDPISGHTALYWYRQSLGQGLEFLIYFQGNSAPDKSGLPSDRFSAERTGGSVSTLTIQRTQQEDSAVYLCASSPPAQSYEQYFGPGTRLTVT.

The chain carries TRBV4-2 and TRBJ1-4; D remains ambiguous. Germline values: CDR1 LGHNA, CDR2 YNFKEQ. This CDR3 is built from 17 residues. V was shortened by 0 bases and J by 0 bases, with 11 bases between the two germline ends. The DNA of the CDR3 is TGTGCCAGCAGCCAAGATGGAAGGACGTCAACTAATGAAAAACTGTTTTTT. Amino acids: CASSQDGRTSTNEKLFF.

The chain carries TRBV6-5 and TRBJ2-5; weak D call: TRBD2 (5 bases). Germline V lookup: CDR1 MNHEY, CDR2 SVGAGI. V lost 3 bases to trimming and J lost 4 bases, with 12 bases between them. This CDR3 contains 14 residues. The CDR3 protein is CASSYNTGGETQYF. CDR3 DNA sequence: TGTGCCAGCAGTTATAACACCGGAGGAGAGACCCAGTACTTC.